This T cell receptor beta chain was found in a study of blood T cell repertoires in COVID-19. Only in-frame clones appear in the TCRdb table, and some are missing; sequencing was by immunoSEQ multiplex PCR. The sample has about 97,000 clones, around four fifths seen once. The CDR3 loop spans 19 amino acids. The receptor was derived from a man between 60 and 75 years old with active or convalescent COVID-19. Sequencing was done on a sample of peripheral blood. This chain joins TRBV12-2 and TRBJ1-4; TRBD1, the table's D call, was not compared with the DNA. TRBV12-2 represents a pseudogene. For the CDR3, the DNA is TGTGCAAGTCGCTTAGGAGATACCAGATCAGGGTCGCTAAATGAAAAACTGTTTTTT. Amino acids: CASRLGDTRSGSLNEKLFF.